The clone carrying this T cell receptor (beta chain) rates as medium-sized (0.01 to 0.1%). Its target is not known. Read data end 3 residues before the CDR3 end; the end is taken from the germline J gene. The data were obtained in a study of T cell clonality in common variable immunodeficiency. General observations from the study: Shared TCRbeta clones were fewer between CVID subjects than controls. Reportedly, TCR beta sequences from common variable immunodeficiency showed fewer deletions and N-nucleotide insertions.

Profiling relied on immunoSEQ multiplex PCR, and the TCRdb table lists in-frame clones only, not all of them. The sample lists just under 20,000 clones, none appearing once, the ten largest making up approximately 2.4%. Trimming took off 6 bases at V and 1 base at J, with 15 bases between the two ends. The CDR3 consists of 15 residues. Germline V CDR1 and CDR2: SNHLY, FYNNEI. The source material was peripheral blood mononuclear cells. This chain links TRBV2 with TRBJ1-2; D is perhaps TRBD1 (5 bases). This TCR was recovered from a human donor with common variable immunodeficiency. CDR3 DNA, as far as it was read: TGTGCCAGCAGAGCTCAATTACAGGATAACTATGGC. Translating it yields CASRAQLQDNYG. The entire CDR3 reads CASRAQLQDNYGYTF.